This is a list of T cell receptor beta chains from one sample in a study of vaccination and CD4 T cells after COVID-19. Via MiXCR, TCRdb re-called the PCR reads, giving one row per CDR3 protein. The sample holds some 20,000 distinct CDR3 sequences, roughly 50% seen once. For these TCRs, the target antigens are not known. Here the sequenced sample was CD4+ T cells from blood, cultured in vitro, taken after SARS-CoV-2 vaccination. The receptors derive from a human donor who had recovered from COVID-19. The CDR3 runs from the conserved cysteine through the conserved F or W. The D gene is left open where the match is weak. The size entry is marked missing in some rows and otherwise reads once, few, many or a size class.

CDR3 protein: CASSKRDRTDTQYF; CDR3 DNA: TGTGCCAGCAGCAAGCGGGACCGCACAGATACGCAGTATTTT; J gene: TRBJ2-3; V gene: TRBV7-2; D gene: TRBD2; clone size: NA
CDR3 protein: CASTADSPTYEQYF; CDR3 DNA: TGTGCCAGCACTGCGGACAGCCCTACCTACGAGCAGTACTTC; J gene: TRBJ2-7; V gene: TRBV25-1; D gene: NA; clone size: NA
CDR3 protein: CASRGLSGRAAYEQYF; CDR3 DNA: TGTGCCAGTAGAGGACTAAGCGGGAGGGCCGCCTACGAGCAGTACTTC; J gene: TRBJ2-7; V gene: TRBV19; D gene: TRBD2; clone size: NA
CDR3 protein: CATRGGINQPQHF; CDR3 DNA: TGTGCCACTCGGGGGGGGATCAATCAGCCCCAGCATTTT; J gene: TRBJ1-5; V gene: TRBV19; D gene: NA; clone size: few
CDR3 protein: CAWSVVQANYGYTF; CDR3 DNA: TGTGCCTGGAGTGTGGTGCAAGCCAACTATGGCTACACCTTC; J gene: TRBJ1-2; V gene: TRBV30; D gene: NA; clone size: NA
CDR3 protein: CASSEPGQGLTEAFF; CDR3 DNA: TGTGCCAGCAGTGAACCGGGACAGGGTCTGACTGAAGCTTTCTTT; J gene: TRBJ1-1; V gene: TRBV25-1; D gene: TRBD1; clone size: NA
CDR3 protein: CASSLSGTGGNSPLHF; CDR3 DNA: TGTGCCAGCAGCCTCTCGGGGACAGGGGGCAATTCACCCCTCCACTTT; J gene: TRBJ1-6; V gene: TRBV2; D gene: TRBD1; clone size: few
CDR3 protein: CASSFNYGYTF; CDR3 DNA: TGTGCCAGCAGCTTCAACTATGGCTACACCTTC; J gene: TRBJ1-2; V gene: TRBV7-2; D gene: NA; clone size: few
CDR3 protein: CSARPGLTQETQYF; CDR3 DNA: TGCAGTGCTAGACCGGGACTTACTCAAGAGACCCAGTACTTC; J gene: TRBJ2-5; V gene: TRBV20-1; D gene: NA; clone size: NA
CDR3 protein: CASSLIRVGEQYF; CDR3 DNA: TGTGCCAGCAGTTTAATCCGGGTCGGCGAGCAGTACTTC; J gene: TRBJ2-7; V gene: TRBV28; D gene: NA; clone size: NA
CDR3 protein: CASSRPGTGEYTGELFF; CDR3 DNA: TGTGCCAGCAGTCGTCCCGGGACAGGGGAGTATACCGGGGAGCTGTTTTTT; J gene: TRBJ2-2; V gene: TRBV2; D gene: TRBD1; clone size: NA
CDR3 protein: CSARDEGETQYF; CDR3 DNA: TGCAGTGCTAGAGACGAAGGGGAGACCCAGTACTTC; J gene: TRBJ2-5; V gene: TRBV20-1; D gene: NA; clone size: NA
CDR3 protein: CASSRDSGSSYEQYF; CDR3 DNA: TGTGCCAGCAGCCGAGACTCAGGGAGCTCCTACGAGCAGTACTTC; J gene: TRBJ2-7; V gene: TRBV7-2; D gene: NA; clone size: NA
CDR3 protein: CASSIDPGFTGELFF; CDR3 DNA: TGTGCCAGTAGTATAGATCCTGGATTTACCGGGGAGCTGTTTTTT; J gene: TRBJ2-2; V gene: TRBV19; D gene: NA; clone size: NA
CDR3 protein: CASSVNGWQETQYF; CDR3 DNA: TGTGCCAGCAGCGTAAATGGGTGGCAAGAGACCCAGTACTTC; J gene: TRBJ2-5; V gene: TRBV7-3; D gene: NA; clone size: NA
CDR3 protein: CASSYWAPGTSGYNEQFF; CDR3 DNA: TGTGCCAGCAGTTACTGGGCCCCGGGGACTAGCGGTTACAATGAGCAGTTCTTC; J gene: TRBJ2-1; V gene: TRBV27; D gene: TRBD2; clone size: NA
CDR3 protein: CASSFDSGGPYNEQFF; CDR3 DNA: TGTGCCAGCAGTTTCGATAGCGGGGGTCCCTACAATGAGCAGTTCTTC; J gene: TRBJ2-1; V gene: TRBV2; D gene: TRBD2; clone size: NA
CDR3 protein: CASSPRDRMNTEAFF; CDR3 DNA: TGTGCCAGTAGTCCGAGGGACAGAATGAACACTGAAGCTTTCTTT; J gene: TRBJ1-1; V gene: TRBV19; D gene: TRBD1; clone size: NA
CDR3 protein: CASRRQGDKNIQYF; CDR3 DNA: TGTGCCAGCAGAAGACAGGGCGACAAAAACATTCAGTACTTC; J gene: TRBJ2-4; V gene: TRBV6-2/TRBV6-3; D gene: TRBD1; clone size: NA
CDR3 protein: CASSRAHSYGYTF; CDR3 DNA: TGTGCCAGTAGCAGGGCACATAGCTATGGCTACACCTTC; J gene: TRBJ1-2; V gene: TRBV19; D gene: NA; clone size: NA
CDR3 protein: CSATSDRELGSQHF; CDR3 DNA: TGCAGCGCAACGTCAGACAGGGAACTGGGGTCCCAGCATTTT; J gene: TRBJ1-5; V gene: TRBV29-1; D gene: TRBD1; clone size: large
CDR3 protein: CASSPPAGERTEAFF; CDR3 DNA: TGTGCCAGCAGCCCGCCTGCAGGGGAGCGCACTGAAGCTTTCTTT; J gene: TRBJ1-1; V gene: TRBV5-6; D gene: NA; clone size: NA
CDR3 protein: CASSSKQGKGTEAFF; CDR3 DNA: TGTGCCAGCAGCTCCAAGCAGGGGAAGGGCACTGAAGCTTTCTTT; J gene: TRBJ1-1; V gene: TRBV11-2; D gene: NA; clone size: few
CDR3 protein: CSARDGLAEYEQYF; CDR3 DNA: TGCAGTGCTAGAGATGGCCTAGCGGAGTACGAGCAGTACTTC; J gene: TRBJ2-7; V gene: TRBV20-1; D gene: TRBD2; clone size: few
CDR3 protein: CSAGLSRQDYQETQYF; CDR3 DNA: TGCAGTGCTGGGCTTTCGAGACAGGATTACCAAGAGACCCAGTACTTC; J gene: TRBJ2-5; V gene: TRBV20-1; D gene: NA; clone size: NA
CDR3 protein: CASSAGHQLGAFF; CDR3 DNA: TGTGCCAGTAGTGCGGGACACCAACTTGGGGCTTTCTTT; J gene: TRBJ1-1; V gene: TRBV19; D gene: NA; clone size: NA
CDR3 protein: CASSLEGGMNTEAFF; CDR3 DNA: TGTGCCAGCAGCTTAGAAGGCGGTATGAACACTGAAGCTTTCTTT; J gene: TRBJ1-1; V gene: TRBV11-3; D gene: NA; clone size: NA
CDR3 protein: CSARVLQETQYF; CDR3 DNA: TGCAGTGCTAGAGTTCTCCAAGAGACCCAGTACTTC; J gene: TRBJ2-5; V gene: TRBV20-1; D gene: NA; clone size: NA
CDR3 protein: CASSEAGGEAFF; CDR3 DNA: TGTGCCAGCAGTGAAGCTGGAGGTGAAGCTTTCTTT; J gene: TRBJ1-1; V gene: TRBV6-1; D gene: NA; clone size: NA
CDR3 protein: CSASRRNQPQHF; CDR3 DNA: TGCAGTGCTAGTAGGCGGAATCAGCCCCAGCATTTT; J gene: TRBJ1-5; V gene: TRBV20-1; D gene: NA; clone size: few
CDR3 protein: CASSDRGLTEAFF; CDR3 DNA: TGTGCCAGCAGTGACAGGGGGTTAACTGAAGCTTTCTTT; J gene: TRBJ1-1; V gene: TRBV25-1; D gene: TRBD1; clone size: NA
CDR3 protein: CASKYTSIEVTEAFF; CDR3 DNA: TGTGCCAGCAAATACACCTCGATAGAGGTTACTGAAGCTTTCTTT; J gene: TRBJ1-1; V gene: TRBV6-1; D gene: NA; clone size: NA
CDR3 protein: CASSQAGGRTEAFF; CDR3 DNA: TGCGCCAGCAGCCAAGCAGGGGGCAGGACTGAAGCTTTCTTT; J gene: TRBJ1-1; V gene: TRBV4-3; D gene: TRBD1; clone size: NA
CDR3 protein: CASSPGLSYEQYF; CDR3 DNA: TGTGCCAGCAGCCCGGGACTTTCCTACGAGCAGTACTTC; J gene: TRBJ2-7; V gene: TRBV27; D gene: NA; clone size: NA
CDR3 protein: CASSLGPAGRASDTQYF; CDR3 DNA: TGTGCCAGCAGCTTAGGTCCAGCCGGGAGGGCCTCAGATACGCAGTATTTT; J gene: TRBJ2-3; V gene: TRBV11-2; D gene: TRBD2; clone size: NA
CDR3 protein: CASSRTGERGYTF; CDR3 DNA: TGTGCCAGCAGCAGGACAGGGGAGAGAGGCTACACCTTC; J gene: TRBJ1-2; V gene: TRBV6-1; D gene: TRBD1; clone size: NA
CDR3 protein: CASSINTGAPNQPQHF; CDR3 DNA: TGTGCCAGTAGTATAAATACAGGGGCGCCTAATCAGCCCCAGCATTTT; J gene: TRBJ1-5; V gene: TRBV19; D gene: TRBD1; clone size: NA
CDR3 protein: CASNQESNQPQHF; CDR3 DNA: TGTGCCAGCAACCAGGAGAGCAATCAGCCCCAGCATTTT; J gene: TRBJ1-5; V gene: TRBV7-3; D gene: NA; clone size: NA
CDR3 protein: CSASTRTGGTQYF; CDR3 DNA: TGCAGTGCTTCTACTAGGACAGGGGGGACCCAGTACTTC; J gene: TRBJ2-5; V gene: TRBV20-1; D gene: TRBD1; clone size: few
CDR3 protein: CASSLDSEAFF; CDR3 DNA: TGTGCCAGCAGTTTGGACAGTGAAGCTTTCTTT; J gene: TRBJ1-1; V gene: TRBV28; D gene: NA; clone size: NA
CDR3 protein: CASSATVSYEAFF; CDR3 DNA: TGTGCCAGCAGCGCGACAGTATCCTACGAGGCTTTCTTT; J gene: TRBJ1-1; V gene: TRBV6-1; D gene: NA; clone size: few
CDR3 protein: CASSPRTSGRSSYNEQFF; CDR3 DNA: TGTGCCAGCAGCCCCCGGACTAGCGGGCGTAGCTCCTACAATGAGCAGTTCTTC; J gene: TRBJ2-1; V gene: TRBV7-2; D gene: TRBD2; clone size: NA
CDR3 protein: CASSQTDSGNTEAFF; CDR3 DNA: TGTGCCAGCAGCCAAACCGACAGTGGGAACACTGAAGCTTTCTTT; J gene: TRBJ1-1; V gene: TRBV7-8; D gene: NA; clone size: medium-sized
CDR3 protein: CASLRQGTYGYTF; CDR3 DNA: TGTGCCAGCCTCCGACAGGGAACCTATGGCTACACCTTC; J gene: TRBJ1-2; V gene: TRBV19; D gene: TRBD1; clone size: NA
CDR3 protein: CASSTGQGQADTQYF; CDR3 DNA: TGTGCCAGTAGTACCGGACAGGGTCAGGCAGATACGCAGTATTTT; J gene: TRBJ2-3; V gene: TRBV19; D gene: TRBD1; clone size: NA
CDR3 protein: CASRQGSNQPQHF; CDR3 DNA: TGTGCCAGCCGGCAGGGTAGCAATCAGCCCCAGCATTTT; J gene: TRBJ1-5; V gene: TRBV6-2/TRBV6-3; D gene: NA; clone size: NA
CDR3 protein: CASKGPTLRGAFF; CDR3 DNA: TGTGCCAGCAAGGGACCGACTTTACGGGGAGCTTTCTTT; J gene: TRBJ1-1; V gene: TRBV6-1; D gene: NA; clone size: few
CDR3 protein: CSASELVLQETQYF; CDR3 DNA: TGCAGTGCTAGTGAGCTAGTCCTACAAGAGACCCAGTACTTC; J gene: TRBJ2-5; V gene: TRBV20-1; D gene: NA; clone size: NA
CDR3 protein: CASSVMNTEAFF; CDR3 DNA: TGTGCCAGCAGCGTCATGAACACTGAAGCTTTCTTT; J gene: TRBJ1-1; V gene: TRBV7-9; D gene: NA; clone size: NA
CDR3 protein: CSASSPGRATDTQYF; CDR3 DNA: TGCAGTGCTTCGTCCCCGGGACGCGCGACAGATACGCAGTATTTT; J gene: TRBJ2-3; V gene: TRBV20-1; D gene: NA; clone size: NA
CDR3 protein: CASSLGGRAETQYF; CDR3 DNA: TGTGCCAGCAGCTTGGGCGGGAGAGCAGAGACCCAGTACTTC; J gene: TRBJ2-5; V gene: TRBV7-3; D gene: TRBD2; clone size: NA
CDR3 protein: CASSPRRGRDTQYF; CDR3 DNA: TGTGCCAGCAGTCCCCGTAGGGGGCGGGATACGCAGTATTTT; J gene: TRBJ2-3; V gene: TRBV27; D gene: TRBD1; clone size: NA
CDR3 protein: CASSPDRNEAFF; CDR3 DNA: TGTGCCAGCTCACCAGACAGGAATGAAGCTTTCTTT; J gene: TRBJ1-1; V gene: TRBV18; D gene: NA; clone size: NA
CDR3 protein: CASSLDGTINQPQHF; CDR3 DNA: TGTGCCAGCAGCTTAGACGGGACAATTAATCAGCCCCAGCATTTT; J gene: TRBJ1-5; V gene: TRBV7-2; D gene: NA; clone size: NA
CDR3 protein: CASSGPGSTYEQYF; CDR3 DNA: TGTGCCAGCAGTGGTCCAGGGTCAACCTACGAGCAGTACTTC; J gene: TRBJ2-7; V gene: TRBV2; D gene: NA; clone size: NA
CDR3 protein: CATSTRQTLKKLFF; CDR3 DNA: TGTGCCACCAGCACCCGACAAACGCTAAAAAAACTGTTTTTT; J gene: TRBJ1-4; V gene: TRBV15; D gene: NA; clone size: NA
CDR3 protein: CATSPSVRSSDPLHF; CDR3 DNA: TGTGCCACCAGCCCATCGGTCAGGTCGTCGGATCCCCTCCACTTT; J gene: TRBJ1-6; V gene: TRBV15; D gene: NA; clone size: few
CDR3 protein: CASSELGRRNTEAFF; CDR3 DNA: TGTGCCAGCAGTGAATTAGGGCGGAGGAACACTGAAGCTTTCTTT; J gene: TRBJ1-1; V gene: TRBV6-1; D gene: NA; clone size: few
CDR3 protein: CSALEGPNTEAFF; CDR3 DNA: TGCAGCGCCCTAGAGGGACCTAACACTGAAGCTTTCTTT; J gene: TRBJ1-1; V gene: TRBV29-1; D gene: NA; clone size: NA
CDR3 protein: CASSYSIPLGSYEQYF; CDR3 DNA: TGTGCCAGCAGTTACTCGATCCCTCTGGGATCCTACGAGCAGTACTTC; J gene: TRBJ2-7; V gene: TRBV6-5; D gene: NA; clone size: NA